The present TCR beta chain was sequenced within a study of beta chain features in type 1 diabetes. Study-wide findings and caveats: TCRB repertoires of naive, central memory and Treg cells appeared more similar among patients than among healthy donors.

A few counts support this clone. What it binds is unknown. The CDR3 extends over 15 amino acids. CDR1 is LGHNA, CDR2 YNFKEQ, per germline. V gave up 0 bases and J gave up 5 bases; unmatched junction bases: 4. The isolated RNA, all of it, was reverse transcribed, so expressed TCRB transcripts were what got sequenced. Generated by immunoSEQ multiplex PCR, the TCRdb table keeps only in-frame clones and is missing some. The sample has under 300,000 clones, about 8.5% seen once; the top ten hold roughly 1%. Source material: central memory CD4+ T cells from blood. This clonotype was obtained from a woman aged 18-30 years in good health. J is TRBJ2-3 and V is TRBV4-2; 8 nucleotides agree with TRBD2. The CDR3 nucleotides are TGTGCCAGCAGCCAAGATTGGAGCGGGAGAGATACGCAGTATTTT. Its translation: CASSQDWSGRDTQYF.